Listed here are 6 T cell receptor beta chains from one sample, sequenced in a study of blood T cell repertoires in COVID-19. The protocol was immunoSEQ multiplex PCR, while the TCRdb copy is restricted to in-frame clones and leaves out a portion. The sample lists about 200,000 clones; roughly 73% were seen once. The sequenced material came from peripheral blood. The source of these receptors is a woman aged 80 or older with active or convalescent COVID-19.

The V call is TRBV5-4, the J call TRBJ2-3, with D perhaps TRBD1 (6 bases). V dropped 3 bases and J dropped 4 bases, with 9 bases sitting between them. Germline lookup yields CDR1 SGHNT and CDR2 YYREEE (reference sequence). There are 13 residues in the CDR3. The CDR3 nucleotides are TGTGCCAGCAGCTATAAGGGGGCAGATACGCAGTATTTT. Amino acids: CASSYKGADTQYF.

The chain has TRBV2 and TRBJ1-5; D remains ambiguous. CDR1 is SNHLY, CDR2 FYNNEI, per germline. V dropped 4 bases and J dropped 4 bases, with 8 bases sitting between them. The CDR3 contains 13 residues. This CDR3 is CASSVTPNQPQHF. CDR3 bases: TGTGCCAGCAGTGTGACACCTAATCAGCCCCAGCATTTT.

V and J are TRBV19 and TRBJ1-5; D unresolved. This CDR3 contains 13 residues. V gave up 5 bases and J gave up 5 bases, with 10 bases separating them. Germline V gene lookup returns CDR1 LNHDA and CDR2 SQIVND (reference sequence). CDR3 protein: CASSLADDQPQHF. For the CDR3, the DNA is TGTGCCAGTAGTCTGGCAGATGATCAGCCCCAGCATTTT.

This clone was seen only a few times. The chain employs TRBV28 and TRBJ1-5, with TRBD1 as a possible D gene (6 bases). Trimming removed 3 bases at V and 0 bases at J, with 9 bases between. This CDR3 is built from 15 residues. Germline V gene lookup returns CDR1 MDHEN and CDR2 SYDVKM. The CDR3 loop reads CASSFWTDSNQPQHF. CDR3 bases: TGTGCCAGCAGTTTCTGGACAGATAGCAATCAGCCCCAGCATTTT. The full variable domain, in which reference TRBV28 and TRBJ1-5 provide the parts outside the CDR3, is DVKVTQSSRYLVKRTGEKVFLECVQDMDHENMFWYRQDPGLGLRLIYFSYDVKMKEKGDIPEGYSVSREKKERFSLILESASTNQTSMYLCASSFWTDSNQPQHFGDGTRLSIL.

This clone has a single count. V is TRBV7-9 and J is TRBJ2-1, with D tentatively TRBD2 (6 bases). This CDR3 has 16 amino acids. Germline CDR1 and CDR2: SEHNR and FQNEAQ (reference sequence). V was shortened by 4 bases and J by 5 bases, with 18 bases between the two germline ends. DNA of the CDR3: TGTGCCAGCAGCTCCGCCGCGGGACGGGTAAACAATGAGCAGTTCTTC. Amino acid sequence: CASSSAAGRVNNEQFF.

This clone was counted once. The genes are TRBV6-5 and TRBJ1-6, with a weak D call TRBD1 (6 bases). From germline, CDR1 is MNHEY and CDR2 SVGAGI. Trimming removed 6 bases from V and 3 bases from J, with 12 bases in between. The CDR3 is made up of 15 amino acids. CDR3 amino acids: CASSPGQIYNSPLHF. Written as DNA, the CDR3 is TGTGCCAGCAGCCCAGGACAGATCTATAATTCACCCCTCCACTTT.